These T cell receptor beta chains were read from a single sample in a study of shared clonotypes between healthy human individuals. The repertoire was sequenced with immunoSEQ multiplex PCR; TCRdb's copy has only in-frame clones and lacks some. The repertoire consists of some 580,000 clones, with roughly 98% occurring once and the leading ten covering 0.25% to 0.35%. The sequenced material came from naive CD8+ T cells sorted from blood. These receptors originate from a man aged 30 to 39 in good health. CDR3s include the opening cysteine and the closing phenylalanine or tryptophan. Each record gives: CDR3 DNA, CDR3 protein, V gene, D gene, J gene, clone size. D genes are given only for firm matches. The size field is filled for only some rows; it gives once, few, many or a size class.

TGTGCCAGCAGCGCCGACAGTTCCTCCTACAATGAGCAGTTCTTC | CASSADSSSYNEQFF | TRBV5-4 | NA | TRBJ2-1 | NA
TGTGCCAGCAGTTACGCGGGAGATAATGCCTACGAGCAGTACTTC | CASSYAGDNAYEQYF | TRBV27 | TRBD2 | TRBJ2-7 | NA
TGTGCCAGCAGCTTAGGTCAGAAAAACATTCAGTACTTC | CASSLGQKNIQYF | TRBV13 | NA | TRBJ2-4 | NA
TGTGCCAGCAGCGGACCGACTAGCGGGAGGGAAGCAGATACGCAGTATTTT | CASSGPTSGREADTQYF | TRBV7-9 | TRBD2 | TRBJ2-3 | NA
TGTGCCAGCAGCGAGGACGGGACCGGGGAGCTGTTTTTT | CASSEDGTGELFF | TRBV7-2 | NA | TRBJ2-2 | once
TGTGCCAGCACCCAGGGTTTAGGGGCCAACACCGGGGAGCTGTTTTTT | CASTQGLGANTGELFF | TRBV5-8 | NA | TRBJ2-2 | once
TGTGCCAGCAGTCCCCCCGGTGTCGGCTACACCTTC | CASSPPGVGYTF | TRBV6-5 | NA | TRBJ1-2 | once
TGTGCCATCAGTGAGTCGCCGGGACTGGAAGGCTACGAGCAGTACTTC | CAISESPGLEGYEQYF | TRBV10-3 | NA | TRBJ2-7 | NA
TGTGCCAGCAGCGCCACCCCGACAGGGGGAGTAAGGTTTGGAGAGACCCAGTACTTC | CASSATPTGGVRFGETQYF | TRBV11-2 | TRBD1 | TRBJ2-5 | NA
TGTGCCAGCAGCGACAGGGGGAGCACAGATACGCAGTATTTT | CASSDRGSTDTQYF | TRBV11-3 | TRBD1 | TRBJ2-3 | NA
TGTGCCAGTAACTTGGCAGAGGTGAAGGGGGAGCTGTTTTTT | CASNLAEVKGELFF | TRBV19 | NA | TRBJ2-2 | once
TGCAGCGGGGGGGGTCTAGCGGGATCCAACGAGCAGTACTTC | CSGGGLAGSNEQYF | TRBV29-1 | TRBD2 | TRBJ2-7 | many
TGTGCCAGCAGTATCTCAGGGTCGGAGAACACTGAAGCTTTCTTT | CASSISGSENTEAFF | TRBV28 | NA | TRBJ1-1 | NA
TGTGCCAGTAGTATCGGCCAGGGAGGGGGCGCCTACAATGAGCAGTTCTTC | CASSIGQGGGAYNEQFF | TRBV19 | NA | TRBJ2-1 | NA
TGCGCCAGCAGCCAAAACTATGAGGCCGGGGAGCTGTTTTTT | CASSQNYEAGELFF | TRBV5-1 | NA | TRBJ2-2 | NA
TGTGCCAGTAGTATGGGTTCTGGAGGCAACTATGGCTACACCTTC | CASSMGSGGNYGYTF | TRBV19 | NA | TRBJ1-2 | NA
TGTGCCAGCAGTTTGCCTCCATCAAGGGGGAGGGACACTGAAGCTTTCTTT | CASSLPPSRGRDTEAFF | TRBV28 | NA | TRBJ1-1 | NA
TGTGCCAGCAGTTTTTTGGGCAATCAGCCCCAGCATTTT | CASSFLGNQPQHF | TRBV27 | NA | TRBJ1-5 | NA
TGCAGCGTTGATTCAGGGGACTACGAGCAGTACTTC | CSVDSGDYEQYF | TRBV29-1 | NA | TRBJ2-7 | NA
TGTGCCAGCGCCCATGGGGCCCTCATAACAGATACGCAGTATTTT | CASAHGALITDTQYF | TRBV21-1 | NA | TRBJ2-3 | NA
TGTGCCAGCAGCCACCCGGCGGAAGGATGGTGGGAGACCCAGTACTTC | CASSHPAEGWWETQYF | TRBV14 | NA | TRBJ2-5 | NA
TGTGCCAGCACCAAAGGTGTAGCGGGAGACTACGAGCAGTACTTC | CASTKGVAGDYEQYF | TRBV7-9 | TRBD2 | TRBJ2-7 | NA
TGCAGCGTTTATTTAGCGGGAACCTACGAGCAGTACTTC | CSVYLAGTYEQYF | TRBV29-1 | TRBD2 | TRBJ2-7 | NA
TGTGCCAGCAGCTCCGGGGTTGAGCAGTTCTTC | CASSSGVEQFF | TRBV13 | NA | TRBJ2-1 | NA
TGTGCCAGCAGCCCAAGAGGGAACACTGAAGCTTTCTTT | CASSPRGNTEAFF | TRBV14 | NA | TRBJ1-1 | NA
TGTGCCAGCAGTTCCAGACTAGCGGGAGGGCGCGTTGAGCAGTTCTTC | CASSSRLAGGRVEQFF | TRBV28 | TRBD2 | TRBJ2-1 | NA
TGTGCCAGCAGTGAAGGGGCCCGGGCGATCTCCTACGAGCAGTACTTC | CASSEGARAISYEQYF | TRBV6-1 | NA | TRBJ2-7 | NA
TGTGCCAGCAGTTTGGGGGGTCGGCAGCCCCAGCATTTT | CASSLGGRQPQHF | TRBV27 | NA | TRBJ1-5 | NA
TGCGCCAGCAGCCAAGATCTCCTTTCCCAGCGGGAGTTGGAAGAGACCCAGTACTTC | CASSQDLLSQRELEETQYF | TRBV4-3 | TRBD2 | TRBJ2-5 | NA
TGTGCCAGCAGTTACCCGAGACCTGAGGGGACTGAAGCTTTCTTT | CASSYPRPEGTEAFF | TRBV6-6 | NA | TRBJ1-1 | NA
TGTGCCAGCAGTGAAGAGGGACAGGGATATGGCTACACCTTC | CASSEEGQGYGYTF | TRBV6-1 | TRBD1 | TRBJ1-2 | NA
TGCGCCAGCAGCAATTCCGGACAGCTCTTGGAGACCCAGTACTTC | CASSNSGQLLETQYF | TRBV5-1 | NA | TRBJ2-5 | NA
TGTGCCAGCAGCTCCCCGTACGGGACTAGCGGGGGGCTCTACGAGCAGTACTTC | CASSSPYGTSGGLYEQYF | TRBV11-2 | TRBD2 | TRBJ2-7 | NA
TGTGCCAGCAGCGCCGAAGGAGGGACGGTCACAGATACGCAGTATTTT | CASSAEGGTVTDTQYF | TRBV9 | NA | TRBJ2-3 | NA
TGTGCCAGCAGTGATGTAGGGGTATCCTACAATGAGCAGTTCTTC | CASSDVGVSYNEQFF | TRBV25-1 | NA | TRBJ2-1 | NA
TGTGCCAGCAGCTTGTGGTTTGTCGTTGGACAAGACTATGGCTACACCTTC | CASSLWFVVGQDYGYTF | TRBV5-5 | NA | TRBJ1-2 | NA
TGTGCCAGCAGCCGACTAGCGGGTGAGACCCAGTACTTC | CASSRLAGETQYF | TRBV6-5 | TRBD2 | TRBJ2-5 | NA
TGTGCCAGCAGCCAAGATCAGCAGGGGTGGGGCTCTGGGGCCAACGTCCTGACTTTC | CASSQDQQGWGSGANVLTF | TRBV4-2 | NA | TRBJ2-6 | NA
TGTGCCAGCAGCTTAGCTCCCCTAGAGCCGGGACTGTACTCCTACGAGCAGTACTTC | CASSLAPLEPGLYSYEQYF | TRBV11-2 | NA | TRBJ2-7 | NA
TGTGCCAGCAGCCTAGGGCCCGGGTTCCACGAGCAGTACTTC | CASSLGPGFHEQYF | TRBV9 | NA | TRBJ2-7 | once
TGCGCCAGCAGCATCGCTCAGGGAAGGGTTGGAGAGACCCAGTACTTC | CASSIAQGRVGETQYF | TRBV5-1 | NA | TRBJ2-5 | NA
TGTGCCAGCAGTTACACAAACACCGGGGAGCTGTTTTTT | CASSYTNTGELFF | TRBV28 | NA | TRBJ2-2 | once
TGTGCCAGCTCACCCACGGGACAGGGGGTTCCTGAAGCTTTCTTT | CASSPTGQGVPEAFF | TRBV18 | TRBD1 | TRBJ1-1 | NA
TGTGCCAGCAGGGTAGCGGGAGGATACTACAATGAGCAGTTCTTC | CASRVAGGYYNEQFF | TRBV7-2 | TRBD2 | TRBJ2-1 | once
TGTGCTAGCAGCCCCGGACAGGGATCAGTCCCCTACGAGCAGTACTTC | CASSPGQGSVPYEQYF | TRBV7-7 | TRBD1 | TRBJ2-7 | NA
TGTGCCACCCTTTCTGGGGGCAGTGAGCAGTTCTTC | CATLSGGSEQFF | TRBV27 | NA | TRBJ2-1 | NA
TGTGCCAGCAGCTTGCCCGAAACTCCCTACGAGCAGTACTTC | CASSLPETPYEQYF | TRBV5-5 | NA | TRBJ2-7 | NA
TGTGCCAGCAGTATAGACAGGGGAGGCCAAGAGACCCAGTACTTC | CASSIDRGGQETQYF | TRBV2 | TRBD1 | TRBJ2-5 | NA
TGCGCCAGCAGCTTGAGCAGAAACACTGAAGCTTTCTTT | CASSLSRNTEAFF | TRBV5-1 | NA | TRBJ1-1 | NA
TGTGCCAGCTCGGCCGGGACAGGGTTTTTGGAGACCCAGTACTTC | CASSAGTGFLETQYF | TRBV18 | TRBD1 | TRBJ2-5 | NA
TGTGCCAGCAGCTTAAGAGGGTACCCCGGGGAGCTGTTTTTT | CASSLRGYPGELFF | TRBV7-9 | NA | TRBJ2-2 | NA
TGTGCCTGGAGTTTTAGCGTCTACTACGAGCAGTACTTC | CAWSFSVYYEQYF | TRBV30 | NA | TRBJ2-7 | NA
TGTGCCAGCAGAAAGGGACAGGCAGAGACCCAGTACTTC | CASRKGQAETQYF | TRBV5-4 | TRBD1 | TRBJ2-5 | NA
TGTGCCAGCAGCTCCCCTAGCGGGGAGGGTTGGGAGACCCAGTACTTC | CASSSPSGEGWETQYF | TRBV9 | TRBD2 | TRBJ2-5 | NA
TGTGCCAGCAAAGGGGCTGGCTACACCTTC | CASKGAGYTF | TRBV9 | NA | TRBJ1-2 | NA